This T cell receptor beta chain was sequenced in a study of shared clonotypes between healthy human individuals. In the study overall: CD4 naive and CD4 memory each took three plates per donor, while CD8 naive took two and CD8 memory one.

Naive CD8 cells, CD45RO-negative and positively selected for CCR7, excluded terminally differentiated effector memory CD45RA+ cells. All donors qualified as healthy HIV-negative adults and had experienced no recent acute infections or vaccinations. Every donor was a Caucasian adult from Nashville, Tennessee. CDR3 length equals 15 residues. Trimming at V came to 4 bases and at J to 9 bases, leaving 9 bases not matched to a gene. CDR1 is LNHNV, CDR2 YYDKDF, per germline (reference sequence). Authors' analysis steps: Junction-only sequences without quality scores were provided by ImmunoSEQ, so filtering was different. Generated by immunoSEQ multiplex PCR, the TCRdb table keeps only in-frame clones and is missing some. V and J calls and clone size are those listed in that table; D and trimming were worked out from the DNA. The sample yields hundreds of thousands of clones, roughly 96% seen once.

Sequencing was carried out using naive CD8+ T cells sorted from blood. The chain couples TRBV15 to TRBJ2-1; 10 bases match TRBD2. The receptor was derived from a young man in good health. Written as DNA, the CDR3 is TGTGCCACCAGCAAGTCACGGGGACTAGCGTCTGAGCAGTTCTTC. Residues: CATSKSRGLASEQFF.